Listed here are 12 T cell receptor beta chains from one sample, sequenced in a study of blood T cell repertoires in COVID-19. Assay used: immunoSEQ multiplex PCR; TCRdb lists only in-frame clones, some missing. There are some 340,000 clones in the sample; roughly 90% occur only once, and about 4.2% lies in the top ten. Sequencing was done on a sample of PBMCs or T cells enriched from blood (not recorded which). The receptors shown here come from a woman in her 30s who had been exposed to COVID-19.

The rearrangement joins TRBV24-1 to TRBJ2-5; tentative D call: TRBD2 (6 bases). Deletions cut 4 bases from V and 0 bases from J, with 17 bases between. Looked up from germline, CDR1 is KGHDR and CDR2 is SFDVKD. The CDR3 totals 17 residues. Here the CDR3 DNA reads TGTGCCACCAGTGACGATGGGCCCGGAGGGTACCAAGAGACCCAGTACTTC. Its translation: CATSDDGPGGYQETQYF.

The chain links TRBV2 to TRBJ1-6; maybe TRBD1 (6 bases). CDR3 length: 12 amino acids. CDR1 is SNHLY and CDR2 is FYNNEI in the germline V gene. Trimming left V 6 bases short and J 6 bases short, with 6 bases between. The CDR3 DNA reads TGTGCCAGCAGGGACAGTAATTCACCCCTCCACTTT. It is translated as CASRDSNSPLHF.

CDR3 nucleotide sequence: TGTGCCAGCAGTTTAAGCGGGAAAAACATTCAGTACTTC. Translating it yields CASSLSGKNIQYF. The chain joins TRBV27 to TRBJ2-4, with a weak D call TRBD2 (6 bases). V lost 2 bases to trimming and J lost 4 bases, with 6 bases between them. The CDR3 runs 13 residues. The germline gives CDR1 MNHEY, CDR2 SMNVEV (reference sequence).

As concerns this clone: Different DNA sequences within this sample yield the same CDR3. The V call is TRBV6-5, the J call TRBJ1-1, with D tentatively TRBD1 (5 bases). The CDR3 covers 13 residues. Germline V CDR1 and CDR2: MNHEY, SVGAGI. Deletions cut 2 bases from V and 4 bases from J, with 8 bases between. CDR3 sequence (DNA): TGTGCCAGCAGTTACGGAAGGGGCACTGAAGCTTTCTTT. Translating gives CASSYGRGTEAFF.

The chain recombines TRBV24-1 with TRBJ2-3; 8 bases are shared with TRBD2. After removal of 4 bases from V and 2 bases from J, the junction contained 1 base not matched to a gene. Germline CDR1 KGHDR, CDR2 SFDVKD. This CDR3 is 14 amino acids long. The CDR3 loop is CATSEAGATDTQYF. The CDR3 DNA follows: TGTGCCACCAGTGAAGCGGGGGCCACAGATACGCAGTATTTT.

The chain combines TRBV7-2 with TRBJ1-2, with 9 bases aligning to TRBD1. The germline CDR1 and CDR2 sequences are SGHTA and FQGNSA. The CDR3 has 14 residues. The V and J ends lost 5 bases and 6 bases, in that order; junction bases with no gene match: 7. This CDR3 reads CASSPWGQGDGYTF. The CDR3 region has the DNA TGTGCCAGCAGCCCATGGGGACAGGGAGATGGCTACACCTTC.

In DNA, the CDR3 is TGTGCCAGCAGGATGGGGGGGTTTAATGAAAAACTGTTTTTT. Translated: CASRMGGFNEKLFF. The chain employs TRBV2 and TRBJ1-4, with a possible D match to TRBD1 (5 bases). The germline V and J ends were trimmed by 6 bases and 4 bases, with 12 bases remaining between them. The CDR3 is 14 amino acids. Germline V lookup: CDR1 SNHLY, CDR2 FYNNEI.

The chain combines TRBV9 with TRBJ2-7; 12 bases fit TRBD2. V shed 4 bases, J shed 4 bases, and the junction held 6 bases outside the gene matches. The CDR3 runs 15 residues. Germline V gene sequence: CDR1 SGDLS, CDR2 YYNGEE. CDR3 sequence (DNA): TGTGCCAGCAGCCCAGGACTAGCGGGGACATACGAGCAGTACTTC. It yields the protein CASSPGLAGTYEQYF.

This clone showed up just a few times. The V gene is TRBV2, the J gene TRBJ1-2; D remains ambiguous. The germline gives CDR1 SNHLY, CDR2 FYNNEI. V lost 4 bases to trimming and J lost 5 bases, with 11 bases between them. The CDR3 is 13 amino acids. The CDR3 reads CASSGQDLYGYTF. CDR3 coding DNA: TGTGCCAGCAGTGGGCAAGACTTATATGGCTACACCTTC.

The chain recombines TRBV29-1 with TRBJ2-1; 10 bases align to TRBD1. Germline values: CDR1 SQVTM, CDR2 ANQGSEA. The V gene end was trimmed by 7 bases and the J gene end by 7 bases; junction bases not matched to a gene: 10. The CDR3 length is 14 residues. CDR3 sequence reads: CSARDRGWLNEQFF. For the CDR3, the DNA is TGCAGCGCCCGGGACAGGGGTTGGTTGAATGAGCAGTTCTTC.

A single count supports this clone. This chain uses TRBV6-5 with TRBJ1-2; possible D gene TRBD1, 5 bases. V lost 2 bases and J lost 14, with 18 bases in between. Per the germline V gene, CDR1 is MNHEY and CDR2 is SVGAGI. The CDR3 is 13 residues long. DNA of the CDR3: TGTGCCAGCAGTTACCAGATTACAGGCGCGCGGACCTTC. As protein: CASSYQITGARTF.

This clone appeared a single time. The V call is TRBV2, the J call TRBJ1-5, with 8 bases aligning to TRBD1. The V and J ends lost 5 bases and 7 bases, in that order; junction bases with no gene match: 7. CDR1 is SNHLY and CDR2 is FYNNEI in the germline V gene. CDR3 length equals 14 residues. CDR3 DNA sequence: TGTGCCAGCAGTCGAGACAGGGGAAGGCAGCCCCAGCATTTT. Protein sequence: CASSRDRGRQPQHF.